This passage covers 27 T cell receptor beta chains from one sample sequenced in a study of post-analysis software for immune sequencing data. TCR beta cDNA libraries included unique molecular identifiers. MiXCR was run by TCRdb on the PCR reads, yielding one entry per CDR3 protein. The sample has more than 350,000 distinct CDR3 sequences, over 30% seen once. The antigens for these receptors are not known. Broader study findings: Higher frequency in patients than in controls was seen for five TRBV segments, with TRBV5-6, TRBV5-1 and TRBV20-1 among them.

Sequencing was performed on blood. All receptors derive from a girl aged 2 to 9 with multiple sclerosis.

The chain couples TRBV6-1 to TRBJ2-1, with 12 bases aligning to TRBD1. CDR1 and CDR2 from the germline V gene are MNHNS and SASEGT. V dropped 3 bases and J dropped 12; count of bases not matched to a gene: 9. This CDR3 has 15 amino acids. The DNA for the CDR3 is TGTGCCAGCAGTGAGTCCCGGGACAGGGGGCGGAGGCAGTTCTTC. It encodes CASSESRDRGRRQFF.

This chain connects TRBV5-1 to TRBJ1-2; D ambiguous. V lost 2 bases and J lost 3, with 14 bases in between. CDR1 is SGHRS, CDR2 YFSETQ, per germline. This CDR3 region has 15 residues. The chain's CDR3 is CASSLGRSGDYGYTF. The CDR3 nucleotides read TGCGCCAGCAGCTTAGGCAGGAGTGGAGACTATGGCTACACCTTC.

The chain couples TRBV5-4 to TRBJ2-7; D gene uncertain. Germline CDR1 reads SGHNT; CDR2 reads YYREEE (reference sequence). CDR3 length equals 13 residues. Trimming took 4 bases from V and 2 from J, leaving 10 bases between them. CDR3 sequence reads: CASSAGSTYEQYF. The CDR3 bases are TGTGCCAGCAGCGCCGGGTCCACCTACGAGCAGTACTTC.

This clonotype was picked up a small number of times. In DNA form, the CDR3 reads TGCGCCAGCAGCCAAGAAGCGGTTAGCGGGGGGCCCGATACGCAGTATTTT. Its translation: CASSQEAVSGGPDTQYF. The chain joins TRBV4-1 to TRBJ2-3, with 10 bases identical to TRBD2. With 0 bases clipped from V and 6 bases from J, the junction kept 9 bases outside the gene matches. The CDR3 is 17 amino acids. From germline, CDR1 is MGHRA and CDR2 YSYEKL.

The rearrangement links TRBV5-1 to TRBJ2-5; possibly TRBD2 for D (6 bases). With 4 bases removed from V and 3 bases from J, the gap between germline ends came to 16 bases. The CDR3 is 15 residues long. CDR1 SGHRS and CDR2 YFSETQ come from the germline V gene. For the CDR3, the DNA is TGCGCCAGCAGCCTCGTGCGGGGCAATAAAGAGACCCAGTACTTC. It specifies CASSLVRGNKETQYF.

This clonotype turned up a few times. This rearrangement joins TRBV5-1 to TRBJ1-2, with D perhaps matching TRBD1 (6 bases). This CDR3 spans 15 amino acids. Trimming shortened V by 4 bases and J by 5 bases, and 18 bases separated the two germline ends. Germline CDR1 reads SGHRS; CDR2 reads YFSETQ. The CDR3 region is CASSPGQTEIYGYTF. The CDR3 DNA reads TGCGCCAGCAGCCCTGGACAGACGGAAATTTATGGCTACACCTTC.

The CDR3 DNA is TGCAGCGTTGACCCGGGACGATCAAACACTGAAGCTTTCTTT. Its translation is CSVDPGRSNTEAFF. The chain carries TRBV29-1 and TRBJ1-1; possibly TRBD1 for D (5 bases). The CDR3 consists of 14 residues. From germline, CDR1 is SQVTM and CDR2 ANQGSEA. With 3 bases removed from V and 2 bases from J, the gap between germline ends came to 13 bases.

This clonotype was observed a handful of times. V gene TRBV7-2 combines with J gene TRBJ1-4; D gene uncertain. The CDR3 runs 15 residues. In germline, CDR1 is SGHTA, CDR2 FQGNSA. Trimming cost V 3 bases and J 7 bases, with 15 bases left between them. The CDR3 protein is CASSFSRPGVEKLFF. The CDR3 region has the DNA TGTGCCAGCAGCTTTTCCCGGCCTGGGGTTGAAAAACTGTTTTTT.

This clonotype was picked up a small number of times. The rearrangement links TRBV28 to TRBJ1-2; 7 bases fit TRBD1. After removal of 5 bases from V and 0 bases from J, the junction contained 6 bases not matched to a gene. This CDR3 is built from 15 residues. Germline V gene lookup returns CDR1 MDHEN and CDR2 SYDVKM. CDR3 DNA sequence: TGTGCCAGCAGTCCCGGGACAGCAGCTAACTATGGCTACACCTTC. Amino acids: CASSPGTAANYGYTF.

The chain carries TRBV7-3 and TRBJ1-1; D uncertain. Trimming took 5 bases from V and 1 from J, leaving 14 bases between them. CDR3 length equals 15 residues. Germline-derived CDR1 and CDR2 are SGHTA and FQGTGA. The CDR3 DNA follows: TGTGCCAGCAGCCCAAGCGGCAGTTCGAACACTGAAGCTTTCTTT. Translated: CASSPSGSSNTEAFF.

Comments on this clonotype: Germline and junction disagree at one end, which may indicate a read error. This chain connects TRBV6-1 to TRBJ1-3, with 10 bases aligning to TRBD1. This CDR3 spans 15 amino acids. Germline loops: CDR1 MNHNS, CDR2 SASEGT. CDR3 region: CASSGGTGVGNIIYF. The CDR3 DNA follows: TGTGCCAGCAGTGGCGGGACAGGGGTTGGAAACATCATATATTTT.

CDR3 DNA sequence: TGCAGTGCCCCTCGGACAGGGGCCAACACCTTC. It specifies CSAPRTGANTF. This sequence joins TRBV20-1 and TRBJ1-2; 9 positions agree with TRBD1. Germline V gene data show CDR1 as DFQATT and CDR2 as SNEGSKA (reference sequence). Trimming removed 6 bases from V and 12 bases from J; junction bases left unmatched: 8. CDR3 length equals 11 residues.

The chain joins TRBV27 to TRBJ2-7, with D perhaps TRBD1 (5 bases). With 2 bases removed from V and 1 base from J, the gap between germline ends came to 9 bases. This CDR3 has 14 residues. CDR1 and CDR2 from the germline V gene are MNHEY and SMNVEV (reference sequence). The CDR3 DNA reads as TGTGCCAGCAGTTTAAGGGGTATATCCTACGAGCAGTACTTC. Translated: CASSLRGISYEQYF.

The chain links TRBV7-2 to TRBJ1-2; D perhaps matches TRBD1 (6 bases). Germline V gene data show CDR1 as SGHTA and CDR2 as FQGNSA. V was cut by 1 base and J by 0 bases, with 9 bases left in between. This CDR3 has 15 amino acids. As DNA, the CDR3 is TGTGCCAGCAGCTTAGACAGGGCACCTAACTATGGCTACACCTTC. It encodes CASSLDRAPNYGYTF.

The V and J genes are TRBV18 and TRBJ2-1, with D perhaps assigned TRBD1 or TRBD2 (5 bases each). Germline CDR1 and CDR2: KGHSH and LQKENI. CDR3 length: 14 amino acids. V was trimmed by 2 bases and J by 2 bases, leaving 7 bases between them. The CDR3 protein is CASSPWDAYNEQFF. The CDR3 DNA sequence: TGTGCCAGCTCACCATGGGACGCCTACAATGAGCAGTTCTTC. Combining the CDR3 with reference TRBV18 and TRBJ2-1 gives the whole variable domain NAGVMQNPRHLVRRRGQEARLRCSPMKGHSHVYWYRQLPEEGLKFMVYLQKENIIDESGMPKERFSAEFPKEGPSILRIQQVVRGDSAAYFCASSPWDAYNEQFFGPGTRLTVL.

In this sample, this clonotype turned up many times. The chain couples TRBV5-1 to TRBJ1-1; no clear D. The germline gives CDR1 SGHRS, CDR2 YFSETQ. Trimming pared 0 bases from V and 1 base from J, leaving 4 bases between. The CDR3 extends over 13 amino acids. The CDR3 spells CASSLEPNTEAFF. Here the CDR3 DNA reads TGCGCCAGCAGCTTGGAACCGAACACTGAAGCTTTCTTT.

This sequence joins TRBV12-3 or TRBV12-4 and TRBJ1-1, with no clear D. The CDR3 is 12 residues long. The V and J ends lost 5 bases and 11 bases respectively, with 15 bases between them. The chain's CDR3 is CASSLIQGRAFF. DNA for the CDR3: TGTGCCAGCAGTCTCATCCAAGGGCGGGCTTTCTTT.

CDR3 nucleotides: TGTGCCATCAGTTTACGGTTGGAAGAGACCCAGTACTTC. It translates to CAISLRLEETQYF. This chain links TRBV10-3 with TRBJ2-5; D not resolved. Trimming pared 5 bases from V and 3 bases from J, leaving 10 bases between. In germline, CDR1 is ENHRY, CDR2 SYGVKD. The CDR3 is 13 amino acids.

The chain has TRBV28 and TRBJ2-7; D is unresolved. This CDR3 comprises 11 residues. In germline, CDR1 is MDHEN, CDR2 SYDVKM. V was pared by 5 bases and J by 6 bases, with 8 bases between. CDR3 bases: TGTGCCAGCAGTGGGTTTTCCGAGCAGTACTTC. Protein product: CASSGFSEQYF.

This clonotype was observed a handful of times. This rearrangement joins TRBV27 to TRBJ1-2; D gene uncertain. The CDR3 is 14 amino acids. Germline CDR1 reads MNHEY; CDR2 reads SMNVEV (reference sequence). V lost 0 bases and J 10 bases, leaving 15 bases between the germline ends. In DNA form, the CDR3 reads TGTGCCAGCAGTTTATCAGGCGGACCTAGTTCCTACACCTTC. This encodes CASSLSGGPSSYTF.

V is TRBV7-2 and J is TRBJ2-7; D is possibly TRBD2 (6 bases). Germline V gene lookup returns CDR1 SGHTA and CDR2 FQGNSA. The CDR3 extends over 15 amino acids. Trimming took 1 base from V and 0 from J, leaving 10 bases between them. For the CDR3, the DNA is TGTGCCAGCAGCTTAGGACTAGAGAGCTCCTACGAGCAGTACTTC. This gives the protein CASSLGLESSYEQYF.

This clonotype was seen a handful of times. The chain employs TRBV10-3 and TRBJ2-5, with 10 bases identical to TRBD2. The V and J ends lost 3 bases and 3 bases, in that order; junction bases with no gene match: 16. This CDR3 is 19 amino acids long. Germline assignment: CDR1 ENHRY and CDR2 SYGVKD. CDR3 DNA: TGTGCCATCAGTGAACACGTAGAAAGCGGGGGGGAGACCGAAGAGACCCAGTACTTC. It is translated as CAISEHVESGGETEETQYF.

The V call is TRBV20-1, the J call TRBJ2-2; D is unresolved. The V end lost 5 bases, the J end lost 6 bases, and 10 bases lay between the germline ends. CDR3 length: 12 residues. Germline loops: CDR1 DFQATT, CDR2 SNEGSKA (reference sequence). CDR3 loop: CSASRWPGELFF. The CDR3 nucleotides read TGCAGTGCTTCTAGGTGGCCCGGGGAGCTGTTTTTT.

This rearrangement joins TRBV7-3 to TRBJ1-5; 7 bases map to TRBD1. The ends lost 2 bases at V and 0 bases at J; junction bases unmatched: 13. The V gene's germline CDR1 is SGHTA and CDR2 FQGTGA. CDR3 length: 19 amino acids. The CDR3 sequence is CASSLFRTGHPYSNQPQHF. CDR3 bases: TGTGCCAGCAGCTTATTCCGGACAGGTCATCCCTATAGCAATCAGCCCCAGCATTTT.

The chain recombines TRBV13 with TRBJ2-5; 12 nucleotides line up with TRBD2. This CDR3 contains 16 residues. After removal of 5 bases from V and 5 bases from J, the junction contained 9 bases not matched to a gene. Germline V CDR1 and CDR2: PRHDT, FYEKMQ (reference sequence). In DNA, the CDR3 is TGTGCCAGCAGCCATTGGACTAGCGGGATTTGGGAGACCCAGTACTTC. It codes for CASSHWTSGIWETQYF.

The chain combines TRBV10-1 with TRBJ2-7, with D unresolved. V was shortened by 6 bases and J by 3 bases, with 15 bases between the two germline ends. The CDR3 spans 14 residues. CDR1 and CDR2 (germline): WNHNN, SYGVQD (reference sequence). For the CDR3, the DNA is TGCGCCAGCAGCGGCGACTTACCCTTCTACGAGCAGTACTTC. Amino acid sequence: CASSGDLPFYEQYF.

There are a few counts of this clonotype. CDR3 loop: CASSFPLAIPGNEQFF. CDR3 nucleotide sequence: TGTGCCAGCAGTTTCCCACTAGCGATTCCGGGCAATGAGCAGTTCTTC. The V call is TRBV7-8, the J call TRBJ2-1; 7 nucleotides line up with TRBD2. The CDR3 runs 16 residues. Germline CDR1 and CDR2: SGHVS and FQNEAQ. V was clipped by 6 bases and J by 6 bases; unmatched bases: 14.